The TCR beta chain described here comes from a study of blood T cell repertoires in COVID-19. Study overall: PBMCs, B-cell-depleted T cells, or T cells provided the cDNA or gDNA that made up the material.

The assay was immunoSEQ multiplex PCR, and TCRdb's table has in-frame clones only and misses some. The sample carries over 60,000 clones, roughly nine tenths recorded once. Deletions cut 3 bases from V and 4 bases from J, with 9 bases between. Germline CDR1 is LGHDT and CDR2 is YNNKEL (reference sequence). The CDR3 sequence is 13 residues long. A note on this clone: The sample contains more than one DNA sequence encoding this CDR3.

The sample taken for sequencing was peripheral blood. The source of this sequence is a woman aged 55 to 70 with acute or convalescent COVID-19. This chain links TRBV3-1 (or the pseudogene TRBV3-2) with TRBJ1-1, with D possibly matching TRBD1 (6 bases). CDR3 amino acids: CASSQGAGTEAFF. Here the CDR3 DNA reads TGTGCCAGCAGCCAGGGGGCGGGCACTGAAGCTTTCTTT.